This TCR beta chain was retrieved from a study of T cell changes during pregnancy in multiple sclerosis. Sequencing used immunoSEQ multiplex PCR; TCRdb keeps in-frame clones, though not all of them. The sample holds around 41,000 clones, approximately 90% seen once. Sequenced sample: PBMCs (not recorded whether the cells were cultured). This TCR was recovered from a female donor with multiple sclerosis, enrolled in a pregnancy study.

This chain's CDR3 is CASSVPNTEAFF. CDR3 sequence (DNA): TGTGCCAGCAGTGTACCGAACACTGAAGCTTTCTTT. The chain recombines TRBV6-1 with TRBJ1-1; D gene uncertain. The CDR3 runs to 12 residues. The V gene lost 4 bases and the J gene lost 1 base, with 4 bases spanning the gap. Germline-derived CDR1 and CDR2 are MNHNS and SASEGT.